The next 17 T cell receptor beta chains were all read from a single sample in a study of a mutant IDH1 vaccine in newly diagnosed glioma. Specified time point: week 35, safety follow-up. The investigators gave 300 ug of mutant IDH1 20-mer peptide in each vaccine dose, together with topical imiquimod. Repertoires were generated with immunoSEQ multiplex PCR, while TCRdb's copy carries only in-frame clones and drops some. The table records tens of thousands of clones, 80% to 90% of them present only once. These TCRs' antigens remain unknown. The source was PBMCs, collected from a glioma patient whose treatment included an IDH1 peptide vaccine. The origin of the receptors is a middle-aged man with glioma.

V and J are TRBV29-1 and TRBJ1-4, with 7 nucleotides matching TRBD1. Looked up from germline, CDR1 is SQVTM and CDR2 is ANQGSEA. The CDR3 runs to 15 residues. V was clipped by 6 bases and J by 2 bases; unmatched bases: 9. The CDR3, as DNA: TGCAGCGTGAGGGTCCAGGGGGGCACTAATGAAAAACTGTTTTTT. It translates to CSVRVQGGTNEKLFF.

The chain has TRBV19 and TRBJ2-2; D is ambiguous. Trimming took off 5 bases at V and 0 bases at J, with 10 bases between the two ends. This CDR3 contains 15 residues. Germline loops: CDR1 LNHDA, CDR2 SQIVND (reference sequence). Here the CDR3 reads CASSQDRTNTGELFF. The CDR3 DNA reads TGTGCCAGTAGTCAGGACCGCACGAACACCGGGGAGCTGTTTTTT.

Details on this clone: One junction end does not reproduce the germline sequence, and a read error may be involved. CDR3: CASSLGRGPDTQYF. The CDR3 DNA reads TGTGCTAGCAGCTTGGGACGAGGGCCAGATACGCAGTATTTT. V and J are TRBV7-7 and TRBJ2-3; the D gene could be TRBD1 or TRBD2 (5 bases each). This CDR3 contains 14 residues. Germline V gene data show CDR1 as SSHAT and CDR2 as FNYEAQ (reference sequence).

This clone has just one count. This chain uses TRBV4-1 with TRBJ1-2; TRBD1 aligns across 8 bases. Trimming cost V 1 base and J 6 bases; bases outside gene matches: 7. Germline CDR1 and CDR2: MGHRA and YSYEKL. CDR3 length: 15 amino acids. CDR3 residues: CASSQGDRIVNGYTF. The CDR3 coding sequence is TGCGCCAGCAGCCAAGGGGACAGGATAGTTAATGGCTACACCTTC.

The CDR3 coding sequence is TGTGCCAGCAGAGCAGGGACAAATATCGGAGGGGAGCTGTTTTTT. Translating gives CASRAGTNIGGELFF. The rearrangement links TRBV27 to TRBJ2-2, with a possible D match to TRBD1 (6 bases). The V and J ends lost 6 bases and 8 bases respectively, with 19 bases between them. CDR1 and CDR2 from the germline V gene are MNHEY and SMNVEV (reference sequence). This CDR3 region has 15 residues.

DNA for the CDR3: TGTGCCATCACGGGGGGGTCTAGCACAGATACGCAGTATTTT. This encodes CAITGGSSTDTQYF. The chain employs TRBV10-3 and TRBJ2-3, with 8 positions matching TRBD2. V lost 7 bases and J lost 0; bases outside the gene matches: 3. In germline, CDR1 is ENHRY, CDR2 SYGVKD. This CDR3 has 14 residues.

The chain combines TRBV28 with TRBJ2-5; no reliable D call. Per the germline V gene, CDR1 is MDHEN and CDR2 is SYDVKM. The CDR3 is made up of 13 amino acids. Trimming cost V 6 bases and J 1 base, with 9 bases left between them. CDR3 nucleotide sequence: TGTGCCAGCAGCCCCTCCCCCCAAGAGACCCAGTACTTC. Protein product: CASSPSPQETQYF.

Here the CDR3 DNA reads TGTGCCAGCAGCCCGCTAGCGGGTAGCACAGATACGCAGTATTTT. Its protein product is CASSPLAGSTDTQYF. This chain uses TRBV7-9 with TRBJ2-3; 8 bases are a match to TRBD2. Germline V gene lookup returns CDR1 SEHNR and CDR2 FQNEAQ (reference sequence). The CDR3 length is 15 residues. The trim removed 5 bases at V and 0 bases at J, leaving 4 bases unmatched.

CDR3 nucleotides: TGTGCCAGCAGCCCGACTAGCGGGAGGGGAGATACGCAGTATTTT. Encoded protein: CASSPTSGRGDTQYF. The chain joins TRBV7-9 to TRBJ2-3, with TRBD2 matching 14 bases. Germline CDR1 and CDR2: SEHNR and FQNEAQ (reference sequence). This CDR3 has 15 amino acids. V trimming: 5 bases; J trimming: 5 bases; junction bases outside the gene matches: 3.

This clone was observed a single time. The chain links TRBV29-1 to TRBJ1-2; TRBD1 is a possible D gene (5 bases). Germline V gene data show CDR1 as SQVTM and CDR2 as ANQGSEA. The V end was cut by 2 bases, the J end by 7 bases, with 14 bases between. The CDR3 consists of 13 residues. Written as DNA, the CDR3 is TGCAGCGTTGAACGAGGTCAGGGCGGTGGCTACACCTTC. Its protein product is CSVERGQGGGYTF.

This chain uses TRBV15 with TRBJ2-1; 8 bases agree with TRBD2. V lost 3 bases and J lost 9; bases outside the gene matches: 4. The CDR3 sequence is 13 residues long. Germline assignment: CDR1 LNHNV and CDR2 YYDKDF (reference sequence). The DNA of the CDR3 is TGTGCCACCAGCAGGGGACTAGTCGCTGAGCAGTTCTTC. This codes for CATSRGLVAEQFF.

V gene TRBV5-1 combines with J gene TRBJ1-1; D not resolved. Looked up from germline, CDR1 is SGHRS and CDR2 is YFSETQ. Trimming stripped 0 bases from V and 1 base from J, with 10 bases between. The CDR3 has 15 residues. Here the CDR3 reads CASSLASSRNTEAFF. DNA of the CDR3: TGCGCCAGCAGCTTGGCCAGCAGCCGGAACACTGAAGCTTTCTTT.

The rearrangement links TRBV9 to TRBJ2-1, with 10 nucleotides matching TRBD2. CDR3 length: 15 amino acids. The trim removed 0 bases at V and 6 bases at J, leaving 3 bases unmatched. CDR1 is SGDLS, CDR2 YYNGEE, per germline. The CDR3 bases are TGTGCCAGCAGCGTAGCTAGCGGGAGACGCAATGAGCAGTTCTTC. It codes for CASSVASGRRNEQFF.

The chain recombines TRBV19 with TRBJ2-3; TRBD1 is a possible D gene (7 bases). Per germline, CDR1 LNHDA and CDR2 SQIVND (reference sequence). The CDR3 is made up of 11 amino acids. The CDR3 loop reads CVTGEADTQYF. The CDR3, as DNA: TGTGTCACAGGGGAGGCAGATACGCAGTATTTT.

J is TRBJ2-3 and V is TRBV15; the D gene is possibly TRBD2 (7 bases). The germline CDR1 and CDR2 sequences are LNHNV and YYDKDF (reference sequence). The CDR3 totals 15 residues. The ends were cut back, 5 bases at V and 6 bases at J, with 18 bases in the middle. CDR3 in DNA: TGTGCCACCAGCGGGCGGGGGCAGGGAGCGGATACGCAGTATTTT. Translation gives CATSGRGQGADTQYF.

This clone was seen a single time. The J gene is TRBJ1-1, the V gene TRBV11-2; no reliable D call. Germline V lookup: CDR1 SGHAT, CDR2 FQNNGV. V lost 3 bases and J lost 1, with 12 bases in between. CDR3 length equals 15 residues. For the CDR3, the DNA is TGTGCCAGCAGCTTGGTGGCTAGCGGGAACACTGAAGCTTTCTTT. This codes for CASSLVASGNTEAFF.

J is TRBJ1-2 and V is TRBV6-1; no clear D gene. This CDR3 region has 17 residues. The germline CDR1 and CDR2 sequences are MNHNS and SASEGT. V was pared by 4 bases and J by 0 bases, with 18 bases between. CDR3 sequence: CASSVEGRGVTNYGYTF. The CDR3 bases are TGTGCCAGCAGTGTGGAGGGTCGAGGTGTGACTAACTATGGCTACACCTTC.